This entry concerns a single TCR beta chain. CDR1 GTSNPN and CDR2 SVGIG come from the germline V gene (reference sequence). The CDR3 contains 16 residues. V was pared by 3 bases and J by 9 bases, with 17 bases of the junction left unmatched. The method was immunoSEQ multiplex PCR; TCRdb's version includes in-frame clones alone and lacks a portion of them. The table has roughly 280,000 clones, roughly nine tenths seen once. This sample stems from a study of blood T cell repertoires in COVID-19. Study information: In each case, the material was cDNA or gDNA derived from T cells, B-cell-depleted T cells, or PBMCs.

Sequencing used PBMCs or T cells enriched from blood (not recorded which). This clonotype was obtained from a woman aged 50 to 65 who had recovered from COVID-19. The J gene is TRBJ2-1, the V gene TRBV30; TRBD2 matches at 7 bases. The CDR3 DNA is TGTGCCTGGAGACCAAGCCGGCTAGCGGCTACAGGTGAGCAGTTCTTC. This codes for CAWRPSRLAATGEQFF.